One and the same sample provided the 9 T cell receptor beta chains below, sequenced in a study of CD8 T cells in Susac syndrome. After extraction with the RNeasy kit, about 0.5 to 1 ug of the RNA was reverse transcribed using random hexamers. TCRdb analysed the immunoSEQ multiplex PCR reads with MiXCR anew, one entry per CDR3 protein. Counted here are about 100,000 distinct CDR3 sequences, 95% occurring once; the ten biggest clones make up 0.3%. The sequenced sample was CD8+ T cells from PBMCs. The receptors come from a human donor with Susac syndrome.

The V and J genes are TRBV4-2 and TRBJ2-7, with D possibly TRBD1 on 5 matching bases. The germline V and J ends were trimmed by 0 bases and 0 bases, with 9 bases remaining between them. CDR3 size: 15 residues. CDR1 and CDR2 (germline): LGHNA, YNFKEQ. The CDR3 bases are TGTGCCAGCAGCCAAGACAGGGCCGGCTCCTACGAGCAGTACTTC. The encoded protein is CASSQDRAGSYEQYF.

The rearrangement links TRBV7-9 to TRBJ2-5, with unresolved D. The CDR3 extends over 15 amino acids. V lost 3 bases to trimming and J lost 3 bases, with 14 bases between them. Germline loops: CDR1 SEHNR, CDR2 FQNEAQ (reference sequence). The CDR3: CASSFPQVREETQYF. Here the CDR3 DNA reads TGTGCCAGCAGCTTTCCCCAAGTACGGGAAGAGACCCAGTACTTC.

The chain combines TRBV4-1 with TRBJ2-7; D not resolved. CDR1 and CDR2 (germline): MGHRA, YSYEKL. V was cut by 5 bases and J by 1 base, with 9 bases left in between. The CDR3 runs to 13 residues. The CDR3 nucleotides are TGCGCCAGCAGCGTATTAACTTCCTACGAGCAGTACTTC. It codes for CASSVLTSYEQYF.

The chain employs TRBV20-1 and TRBJ1-1, with TRBD1 matching 7 bases. This CDR3 has 13 residues. Germline V gene data show CDR1 as DFQATT and CDR2 as SNEGSKA (reference sequence). J lost 4 bases, V lost 6 bases, and 8 bases had no gene match. CDR3 DNA: TGCAGTGCCCAGACAGGGAGGGTCACTGAAGCTTTCTTT. Translated: CSAQTGRVTEAFF.

The chain combines TRBV9 with TRBJ2-1; the match to TRBD1 covers 8 bases. CDR1 and CDR2 (germline): SGDLS, YYNGEE. The CDR3 length is 13 residues. V was pared by 9 bases and J by 5 bases, with 7 bases of the junction left unmatched. This CDR3 is CATTTGDNNEQFF. The CDR3 bases are TGTGCCACGACGACAGGGGATAACAATGAGCAGTTCTTC. Using reference TRBV9 and TRBJ2-1 for the parts outside the CDR3, the full variable domain is DSGVTQTPKHLITATGQRVTLRCSPRSGDLSVYWYQQSLDQGLQFLIQYYNGEERAKGNILERFSAQQFPDLHSELNLSSLELGDSALYFCATTTGDNNEQFFGPGTRLTVL.

This chain connects TRBV29-1 to TRBJ1-2, with 9 bases that match TRBD1. The germline CDR1 and CDR2 sequences are SQVTM and ANQGSEA. The CDR3 consists of 13 residues. Trimming removed 8 bases from V and 2 bases from J; junction bases left unmatched: 6. In DNA form, the CDR3 reads TGCAGCTTGAAAGGACAGGGGAACTATGGCTACACCTTC. Its translation is CSLKGQGNYGYTF.

This rearrangement joins TRBV6-5 to TRBJ2-5, with TRBD2 matching over 7 bases. Trimming cost V 0 bases and J 5 bases; bases outside gene matches: 15. Germline loops: CDR1 MNHEY, CDR2 SVGAGI. The CDR3 extends over 18 amino acids. This chain's CDR3 is CASSYSSSGYRIGETQYF. The CDR3 DNA is TGTGCCAGCAGTTACTCATCTAGCGGATACCGAATTGGGGAGACCCAGTACTTC.

The chain joins TRBV20-1 to TRBJ1-1, with 7 bases fitting TRBD1. Germline assignment: CDR1 DFQATT and CDR2 SNEGSKA (reference sequence). V trimming: 5 bases; J trimming: 9 bases; junction bases outside the gene matches: 9. This CDR3 region has 12 residues. CDR3 sequence reads: CSAHRDRKQAFF. In nucleotides, the CDR3 is TGCAGTGCTCACCGGGACAGAAAGCAAGCTTTCTTT.

The chain's CDR3 is CASSFNGPSSGNTIYF. The CDR3 region has the DNA TGTGCCAGCAGCTTTAATGGACCGAGCTCTGGAAACACCATATATTTT. This chain uses TRBV5-4 with TRBJ1-3; no reliable D call. CDR1 and CDR2 (germline): SGHNT, YYREEE (reference sequence). The V and J ends lost 2 bases and 0 bases respectively, with 12 bases between them. The length of the CDR3 is 16 residues.